The source of this T cell receptor (beta chain) is a study of blood T cell repertoires in COVID-19. The CDR3 is 12 residues long. V lost 6 bases and J lost 7; bases outside the gene matches: 6. Looked up from germline, CDR1 is MNHNY and CDR2 is SVGAGI (reference sequence). Sequencing used immunoSEQ multiplex PCR; TCRdb keeps in-frame clones, though not all of them. In the table there are roughly 250,000 clones, around 90% of which are singletons. Sequencing was carried out using PBMCs or T cells enriched from blood (not recorded which). J is TRBJ2-7 and V is TRBV6-6; 7 bases line up with TRBD1. This clonotype originated in a young woman with acute COVID-19. CDR3 in amino acids: CASSLTGWEQYF. The DNA of the CDR3 is TGTGCCAGCAGCCTGACAGGGTGGGAGCAGTACTTC.